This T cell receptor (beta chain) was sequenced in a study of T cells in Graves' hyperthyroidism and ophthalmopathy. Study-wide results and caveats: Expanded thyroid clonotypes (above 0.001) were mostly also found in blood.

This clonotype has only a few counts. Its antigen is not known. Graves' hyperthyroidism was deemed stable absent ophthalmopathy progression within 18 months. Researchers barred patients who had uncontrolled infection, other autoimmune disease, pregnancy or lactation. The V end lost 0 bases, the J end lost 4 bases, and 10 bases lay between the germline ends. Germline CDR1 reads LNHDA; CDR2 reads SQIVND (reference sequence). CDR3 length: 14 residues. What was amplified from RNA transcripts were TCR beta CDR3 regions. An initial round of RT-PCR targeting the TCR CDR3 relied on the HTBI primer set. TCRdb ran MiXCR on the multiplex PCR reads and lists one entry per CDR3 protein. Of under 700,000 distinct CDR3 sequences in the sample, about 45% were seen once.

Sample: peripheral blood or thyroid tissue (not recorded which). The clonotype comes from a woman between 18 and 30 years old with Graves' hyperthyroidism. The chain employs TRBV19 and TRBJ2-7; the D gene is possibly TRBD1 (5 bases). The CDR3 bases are TGTGCCAGTAGTATAGAGCAGCAGGGATACGAGCAGTACTTC. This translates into CASSIEQQGYEQYF. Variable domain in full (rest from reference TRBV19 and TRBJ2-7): DGGITQSPKYLFRKEGQNVTLSCEQNLNHDAMYWYRQDPGQGLRLIYYSQIVNDFQKGDIAEGYSVSREKKESFPLTVTSAQKNPTAFYLCASSIEQQGYEQYFGPGTRLTVT.